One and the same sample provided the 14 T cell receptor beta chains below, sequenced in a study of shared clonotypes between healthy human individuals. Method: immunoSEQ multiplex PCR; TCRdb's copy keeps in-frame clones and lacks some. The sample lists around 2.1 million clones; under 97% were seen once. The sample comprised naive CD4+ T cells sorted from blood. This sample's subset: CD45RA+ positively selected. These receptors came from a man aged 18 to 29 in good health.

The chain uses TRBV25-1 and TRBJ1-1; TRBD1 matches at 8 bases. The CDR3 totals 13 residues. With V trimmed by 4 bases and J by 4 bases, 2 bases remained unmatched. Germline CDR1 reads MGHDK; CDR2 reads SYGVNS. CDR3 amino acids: CASSGQGTTEAFF. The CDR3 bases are TGTGCCAGCAGTGGACAGGGGACCACTGAAGCTTTCTTT.

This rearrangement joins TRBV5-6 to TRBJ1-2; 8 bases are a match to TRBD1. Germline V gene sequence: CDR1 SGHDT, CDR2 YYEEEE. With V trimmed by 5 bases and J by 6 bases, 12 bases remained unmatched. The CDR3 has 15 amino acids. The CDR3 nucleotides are TGTGCCAGCAGTGGAGGGACAGGAACCTATCATGGCTACACCTTC. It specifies CASSGGTGTYHGYTF.

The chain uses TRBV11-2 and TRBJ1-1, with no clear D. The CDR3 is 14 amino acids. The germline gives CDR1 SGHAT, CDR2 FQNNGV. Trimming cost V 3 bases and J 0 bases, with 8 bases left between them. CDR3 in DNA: TGTGCCAGCAGCTTCTTCTCGGTGAACACTGAAGCTTTCTTT. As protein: CASSFFSVNTEAFF.

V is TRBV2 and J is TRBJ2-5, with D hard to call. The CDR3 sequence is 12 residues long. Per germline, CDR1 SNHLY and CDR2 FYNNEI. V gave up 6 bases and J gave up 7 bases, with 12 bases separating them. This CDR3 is CASRTLGTTQYF. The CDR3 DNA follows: TGTGCCAGCAGGACTTTGGGTACGACCCAGTACTTC.

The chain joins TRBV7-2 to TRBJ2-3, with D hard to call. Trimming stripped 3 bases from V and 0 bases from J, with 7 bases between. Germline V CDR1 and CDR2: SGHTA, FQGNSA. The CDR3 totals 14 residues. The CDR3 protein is CASSFAPSTDTQYF. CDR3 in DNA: TGTGCCAGCAGCTTTGCACCTAGCACAGATACGCAGTATTTT. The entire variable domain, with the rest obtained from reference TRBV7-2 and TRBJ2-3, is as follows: GAGVSQSPSNKVTEKGKDVELRCDPISGHTALYWYRQSLGQGLEFLIYFQGNSAPDKSGLPSDRFSAERTGGSVSTLTIQRTQQEDSAVYLCASSFAPSTDTQYFGPGTRLTVL.

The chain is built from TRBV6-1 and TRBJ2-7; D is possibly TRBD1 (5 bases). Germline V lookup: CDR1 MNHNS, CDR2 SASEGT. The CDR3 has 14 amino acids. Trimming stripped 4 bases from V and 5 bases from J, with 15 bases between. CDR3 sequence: CASSVGPTVHEQYF. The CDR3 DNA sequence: TGTGCCAGCAGTGTCGGACCGACAGTCCACGAGCAGTACTTC.

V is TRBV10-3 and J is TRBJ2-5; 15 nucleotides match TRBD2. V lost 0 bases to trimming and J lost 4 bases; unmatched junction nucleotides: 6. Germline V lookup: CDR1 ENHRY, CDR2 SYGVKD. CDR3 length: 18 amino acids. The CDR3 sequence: CAISESGTSGRFGETQYF. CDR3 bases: TGTGCCATCAGTGAGTCAGGGACTAGCGGGAGGTTCGGAGAGACCCAGTACTTC.

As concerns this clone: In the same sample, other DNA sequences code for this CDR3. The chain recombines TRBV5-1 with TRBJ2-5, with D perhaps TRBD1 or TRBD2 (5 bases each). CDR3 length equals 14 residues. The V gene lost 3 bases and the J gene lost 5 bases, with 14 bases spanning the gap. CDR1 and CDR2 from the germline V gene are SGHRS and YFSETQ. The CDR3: CASSSGQGQETQYF. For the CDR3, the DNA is TGCGCCAGCAGCTCGGGGCAGGGTCAGGAGACCCAGTACTTC.

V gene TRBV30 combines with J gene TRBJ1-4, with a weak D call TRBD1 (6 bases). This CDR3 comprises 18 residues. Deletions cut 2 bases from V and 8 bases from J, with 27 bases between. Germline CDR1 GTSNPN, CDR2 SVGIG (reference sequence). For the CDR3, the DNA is TGTGCCTGGAGTCTACGGGACACCCGATATACTCATTGGGAAAAACTGTTTTTT. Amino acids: CAWSLRDTRYTHWEKLFF.

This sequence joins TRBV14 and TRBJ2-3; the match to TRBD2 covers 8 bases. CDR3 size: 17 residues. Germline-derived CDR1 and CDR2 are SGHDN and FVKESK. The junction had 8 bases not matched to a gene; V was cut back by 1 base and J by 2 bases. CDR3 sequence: CASSQGGLAEDTDTQYF. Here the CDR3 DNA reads TGTGCCAGCAGCCAAGGAGGACTAGCTGAGGACACAGATACGCAGTATTTT. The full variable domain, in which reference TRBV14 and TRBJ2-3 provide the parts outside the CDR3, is EAGVTQFPSHSVIEKGQTVTLRCDPISGHDNLYWYRRVMGKEIKFLLHFVKESKQDESGMPNNRFLAERTGGTYSTLKVQPAELEDSGVYFCASSQGGLAEDTDTQYFGPGTRLTVL.

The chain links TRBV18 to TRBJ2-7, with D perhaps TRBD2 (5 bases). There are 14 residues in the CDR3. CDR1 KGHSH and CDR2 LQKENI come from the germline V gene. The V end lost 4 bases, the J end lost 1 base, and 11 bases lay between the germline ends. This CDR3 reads CASSQDFLSYEQYF. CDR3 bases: TGTGCCAGCTCACAGGACTTCCTTTCCTACGAGCAGTACTTC.

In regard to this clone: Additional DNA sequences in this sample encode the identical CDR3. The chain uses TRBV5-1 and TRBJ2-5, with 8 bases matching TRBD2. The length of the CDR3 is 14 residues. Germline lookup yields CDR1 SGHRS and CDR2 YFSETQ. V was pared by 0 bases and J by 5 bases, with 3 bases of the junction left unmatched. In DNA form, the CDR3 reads TGCGCCAGCAGCTTGGGGACTAGCCGGGAGACCCAGTACTTC. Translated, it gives CASSLGTSRETQYF.

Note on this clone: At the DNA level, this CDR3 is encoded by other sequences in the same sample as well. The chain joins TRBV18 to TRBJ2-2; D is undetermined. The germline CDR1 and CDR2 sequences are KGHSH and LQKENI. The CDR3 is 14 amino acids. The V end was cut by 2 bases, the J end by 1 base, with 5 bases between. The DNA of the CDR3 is TGTGCCAGCTCACCATCCCAGAACACCGGGGAGCTGTTTTTT. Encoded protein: CASSPSQNTGELFF.

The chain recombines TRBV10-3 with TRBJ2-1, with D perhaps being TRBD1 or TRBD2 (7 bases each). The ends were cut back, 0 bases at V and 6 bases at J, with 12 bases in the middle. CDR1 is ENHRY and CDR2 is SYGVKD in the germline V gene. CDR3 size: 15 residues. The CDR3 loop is CAISESGRGGNEQFF. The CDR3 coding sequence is TGTGCCATCAGTGAGTCAGGCAGGGGGGGCAATGAGCAGTTCTTC.